This is a list of T cell receptor beta chains from one sample in a study of vaccination and CD4 T cells after COVID-19. These TCRs are of unknown antigen specificity. TCRdb processed the PCR reads anew with MiXCR; each CDR3 protein has one entry. Counted here are roughly 7,400 distinct CDR3 sequences, 60% to 80% occurring once; the ten biggest clones make up 30% to 40%. Specimen: CD4+ T cells from blood, cultured in vitro. The receptors stem from a human donor who had recovered from COVID-19. Both conserved end residues are part of each CDR3. Each record gives: J gene, clone size, V gene, D gene, CDR3 DNA, CDR3 protein. A D gene is named only where the DNA matches it firmly. A clone size is listed for some rows: how often the clone was seen (once, few, many), or a class if it is expanded.

J: TRBJ1-2
size: few
V: TRBV6-5
D: TRBD1
DNA: TGTGCCAGCAGTTACTCGAACCGGGACAGGGTCTATGGCTACACCTTC
CDR3: CASSYSNRDRVYGYTF

J: TRBJ1-2
size: few
V: TRBV2
D: NA
DNA: TGTGCCAGCAGTTCCAGGATACAGGGTGGCTACACCTTC
CDR3: CASSSRIQGGYTF

J: TRBJ2-4
size: NA
V: TRBV2
D: NA
DNA: TGTGCCAGCAGTGAAGCAGACATTCAGTACTTC
CDR3: CASSEADIQYF

J: TRBJ1-2
size: few
V: TRBV25-1
D: TRBD1
DNA: TGTGCCAGCAGTGCCGCAGGGGGCTATGGCTACACCTTC
CDR3: CASSAAGGYGYTF

J: TRBJ1-1
size: NA
V: TRBV7-9
D: NA
DNA: TGTGCCAGCAGCCTCAGAGGGGATGGTGAAGCTTTCTTT
CDR3: CASSLRGDGEAFF

J: TRBJ2-5
size: NA
V: TRBV10-3
D: TRBD2
DNA: TGTGCCATCAGTGAGAATACTAGCGGGAGGAACACCCAGTACTTC
CDR3: CAISENTSGRNTQYF

J: TRBJ1-1
size: NA
V: TRBV20-1
D: TRBD1
DNA: TGCAGTGCTGGACAGGGGCGCATGAACACTGAAGCTTTCTTT
CDR3: CSAGQGRMNTEAFF

J: TRBJ2-3
size: few
V: TRBV10-1
D: NA
DNA: TGCGCCAGCAGTACGGGTAGCACAGATACGCAGTATTTT
CDR3: CASSTGSTDTQYF

J: TRBJ1-3
size: NA
V: TRBV19
D: NA
DNA: TGTGCCAGTACAAGGGGGGACCGCTCTGGAAACACCATATATTTT
CDR3: CASTRGDRSGNTIYF

J: TRBJ2-5
size: once
V: TRBV5-1
D: NA
DNA: TGCGCCAGCAGCTTGGCCAAACTGGGCCAAGAGACCCAGTACTTC
CDR3: CASSLAKLGQETQYF

J: TRBJ1-3
size: NA
V: TRBV2
D: NA
DNA: TGTGCCAGCAGTGAAGACAGGGGAAACACCATATATTTT
CDR3: CASSEDRGNTIYF

J: TRBJ2-3
size: NA
V: TRBV20-1
D: NA
DNA: TGCAGTGCTAGGCCGCCTCAACAGTTCACAGATACGCAGTATTTT
CDR3: CSARPPQQFTDTQYF

J: TRBJ1-6
size: once
V: TRBV29-1
D: NA
DNA: TGCAGCGTTGAAGAGACAGCTAATTCACCCCTCCACTTT
CDR3: CSVEETANSPLHF

J: TRBJ1-5
size: NA
V: TRBV6-1
D: NA
DNA: TGTGCCAGCAGGCCAGGATCGACTAGTAATCAGCCCCAGCATTTT
CDR3: CASRPGSTSNQPQHF

J: TRBJ2-2
size: medium-sized
V: TRBV2
D: TRBD2
DNA: TGTGCCAGCAAAGCGGGACTAGCGGGAACCGGGGAGCTGTTTTTT
CDR3: CASKAGLAGTGELFF

J: TRBJ2-3
size: NA
V: TRBV18
D: NA
DNA: TGTGCCAGCTCAGCAGGAGCAGATACGCAGTATTTT
CDR3: CASSAGADTQYF

J: TRBJ2-5
size: NA
V: TRBV20-1
D: TRBD2
DNA: TGCAGTGCTAGAGAGGACGTCGGCCTAGCGGGAGGGTTGTGGGAGACCCAGTACTTC
CDR3: CSAREDVGLAGGLWETQYF

J: TRBJ2-5
size: once
V: TRBV6-2/TRBV6-3
D: NA
DNA: TGTGCCAGCAGTTCGGGAGAGACCCAGTACTTC
CDR3: CASSSGETQYF

J: TRBJ1-2
size: NA
V: TRBV20-1
D: TRBD1
DNA: TGCAGTGCTAGGCCACAGGGGGGAGTCTATGGCTACACCTTC
CDR3: CSARPQGGVYGYTF

J: TRBJ2-3
size: NA
V: TRBV27
D: NA
DNA: NA
CDR3: CASSFVDTQYFGAQQFRRGQYF

J: TRBJ1-3
size: NA
V: TRBV6-1
D: NA
DNA: TGTGCCAGCAGTGCATCGGACTCTGGAAACACCATATATTTT
CDR3: CASSASDSGNTIYF

J: TRBJ2-4
size: NA
V: TRBV20-1
D: NA
DNA: TGCAGTGGGGCGGGACAGGCCAAAAACATTCAGTACTTC
CDR3: CSGAGQAKNIQYF

J: TRBJ2-5
size: NA
V: TRBV15
D: NA
DNA: TGTGCCACCAGCAGAGAAGGTGGGGGGGCCATCGAGACCCAGTACTTC
CDR3: CATSREGGGAIETQYF

J: TRBJ2-7
size: NA
V: TRBV6-1
D: TRBD2
DNA: TGTGCCAGCAGGGCCCTTGCGGGGGTATCGGGCGAGCAGTACTTC
CDR3: CASRALAGVSGEQYF

J: TRBJ1-1
size: NA
V: TRBV6-1
D: NA
DNA: TGTGCCAGCAGGATCTCCCTTACGGGGCGTCGCACTGAAGCTTTCTTT
CDR3: CASRISLTGRRTEAFF

J: TRBJ2-3
size: NA
V: TRBV20-1
D: TRBD1
DNA: TGCAGTTTACCGGGACAGGGAACAGATACGCAGTATTTT
CDR3: CSLPGQGTDTQYF

J: TRBJ1-3
size: NA
V: TRBV6-1
D: NA
DNA: TGTGCCAGCAGACGCGGACAGCACGACTCCTCTGGAAACACCATATATTTT
CDR3: CASRRGQHDSSGNTIYF

J: TRBJ1-1
size: NA
V: TRBV6-5
D: NA
DNA: TGTGCCAGCAGTTACGATGGAGCCCCCGGGACAGAAGCTTTCTTT
CDR3: CASSYDGAPGTEAFF

J: TRBJ2-2
size: NA
V: TRBV7-3
D: TRBD2
DNA: TGTGCCAGCAGCGACAGACTAGCCACCGGGGAGCTGTTTTTT
CDR3: CASSDRLATGELFF